A single sample gave rise to the 31 T cell receptor beta chains below, sequenced in a study of T cell responses to AZD1222 COVID-19 vaccine. Generated by immunoSEQ multiplex PCR, the TCRdb table keeps only in-frame clones and is missing some. The repertoire consists of some 120,000 clones, with less than 95% occurring once and the leading ten covering 5% to 5.5%. Sequenced here: peripheral blood, sampled on day 0 of AZD1222 vaccination. These receptors were taken from an adult in good health.

CDR3 in DNA: TGTGCCAGCAGTGAAGCTTGGGATTATGGCTACACCTTC. This sequence encodes CASSEAWDYGYTF. This sequence joins TRBV6-1 and TRBJ1-2; D is uncertain. The V end lost 0 bases, the J end lost 5 bases, and 7 bases lay between the germline ends. Germline V gene data show CDR1 as MNHNS and CDR2 as SASEGT. The CDR3 has 13 amino acids.

V and J are TRBV11-3 and TRBJ2-2; D gene uncertain. Germline CDR1 and CDR2: SGHNT and YENEEA. V was clipped by 1 base and J by 6 bases, with 12 bases between them. The CDR3 is 15 residues long. The CDR3 DNA reads TGTGCCAGCAGCTTAGCTACCATGGCGGCCGGGGAGCTGTTTTTT. It encodes CASSLATMAAGELFF.

DNA of the CDR3: TGTGCCAGCAGCTCTACCGGGACAGGGTACCGGGAGACCCAGTACTTC. Translated: CASSSTGTGYRETQYF. This chain joins TRBV5-6 and TRBJ2-5; 9 nucleotides line up with TRBD1. Germline-derived CDR1 and CDR2 are SGHDT and YYEEEE. The CDR3 spans 16 residues. After removal of 3 bases from V and 5 bases from J, the junction contained 11 bases not matched to a gene.

On this clone itself: The junction departs from the called germline gene at one end, perhaps through a read error. The gene calls are TRBV3-1 (or the pseudogene TRBV3-2) and TRBJ2-1; the D is unclear. Germline assignment: CDR1 LGHDT and CDR2 YNNKEL (reference sequence). There are 15 residues in the CDR3. CDR3 sequence (DNA): TGTGCCAGCAGCCAAGATTGGGCAGCCTACAGTGAGCAGTTCTTC. Protein: CASSQDWAAYSEQFF.

The chain employs TRBV7-9 and TRBJ2-1, with 7 positions matching TRBD2. There are 15 residues in the CDR3. Germline CDR1 is SEHNR and CDR2 is FQNEAQ (reference sequence). With V trimmed by 5 bases and J by 6 bases, 10 bases remained unmatched. CDR3 protein: CASSPGGRETNEQFF. The CDR3 DNA reads as TGTGCCAGCAGCCCCGGGGGGAGGGAGACCAATGAGCAGTTCTTC.

This rearrangement joins TRBV11-2 to TRBJ2-7; 7 bases match TRBD2. Germline loops: CDR1 SGHAT, CDR2 FQNNGV. The V segment lost 1 base and the J segment 2 bases; nucleotides outside the gene matches: 2. CDR3 length: 14 amino acids. CDR3 loop: CASSLGAGPYEQYF. In DNA, the CDR3 is TGTGCCAGCAGCTTAGGAGCGGGACCCTACGAGCAGTACTTC.

The CDR3 coding sequence is TGCGCCAGCAGTGAGCCCACTTTAGCCAACGAGCAGTACTTC. Protein product: CASSEPTLANEQYF. The chain has TRBV10-2 and TRBJ2-7, with D unresolved. The V end was cut by 2 bases, the J end by 5 bases, with 13 bases between. CDR1 WSHSY and CDR2 SAAADI come from the germline V gene. The CDR3 extends over 14 amino acids.

J is TRBJ1-2 and V is TRBV24-1; a possible D gene is TRBD1 (5 bases). The CDR3 is 14 amino acids. Trimming shortened V by 4 bases and J by 7 bases, and 15 bases separated the two germline ends. Germline V gene sequence: CDR1 KGHDR, CDR2 SFDVKD. The CDR3 sequence: CATSDRGGIGGYTF. Written as DNA, the CDR3 is TGTGCCACCAGTGACCGGGGGGGGATAGGTGGCTACACCTTC.

The V call is TRBV29-1, the J call TRBJ1-1; 10 bases fit TRBD1. The CDR3 spans 14 residues. The junction had 5 bases not matched to a gene; V was cut back by 6 bases and J by 1 base. Germline CDR1 reads SQVTM; CDR2 reads ANQGSEA. CDR3 residues: CSVRTGGENTEAFF. In DNA, the CDR3 is TGCAGCGTACGGACAGGGGGTGAGAACACTGAAGCTTTCTTT.

The CDR3 DNA reads as TGTGCCAGCTCACAACTTGGACAGGCGCAGATGGCTTTCTTT. Residues: CASSQLGQAQMAFF. This rearrangement joins TRBV18 to TRBJ1-1; TRBD1 matches 7 bases. CDR1 is KGHSH and CDR2 is LQKENI in the germline V gene. The junction had 13 bases not matched to a gene; V was cut back by 4 bases and J by 11 bases. The CDR3 is 14 residues long.

This clone was observed once. The rearrangement uses TRBV27 and TRBJ1-5; D remains unclear. CDR1 and CDR2 (germline): MNHEY, SMNVEV (reference sequence). This CDR3 is built from 14 residues. V lost 6 bases and J lost 0, with 9 bases in between. Here the CDR3 reads CASRRGYSNQPQHF. CDR3 in DNA: TGTGCCAGCAGGAGAGGATATAGCAATCAGCCCCAGCATTTT.

The rearrangement uses TRBV4-1 and TRBJ2-2; D is unresolved. The V gene lost 3 bases and the J gene lost 6 bases, with 5 bases spanning the gap. Germline CDR1 reads MGHRA; CDR2 reads YSYEKL. This CDR3 has 12 amino acids. The CDR3 is CASSQFPGELFF. The CDR3 DNA follows: TGCGCCAGCAGCCAGTTCCCCGGGGAGCTGTTTTTT.

The V call is TRBV30, the J call TRBJ1-1; weak D call: TRBD1 (5 bases). This CDR3 has 14 residues. CDR1 is GTSNPN, CDR2 SVGIG, per germline (reference sequence). Trimming took 0 bases from V and 4 from J, leaving 12 bases between them. CDR3 amino acids: CAWSVQEESTEAFF. In nucleotides, the CDR3 is TGTGCCTGGAGTGTACAGGAGGAGAGCACTGAAGCTTTCTTT.

This chain uses TRBV19 with TRBJ2-1, with D tentatively TRBD2 (6 bases). Deletions cut 3 bases from V and 10 bases from J, with 16 bases between. The CDR3 runs to 14 residues. From germline, CDR1 is LNHDA and CDR2 SQIVND (reference sequence). CDR3 amino acids: CASSMRDATSEQFF. The CDR3 region has the DNA TGTGCCAGTAGTATGCGGGACGCCACTTCCGAGCAGTTCTTC.

The chain couples TRBV15 to TRBJ2-3; no firm D call. Between the trimmed V and J ends, which lost 0 bases and 3 bases, there was a span of 13 bases. CDR3 length: 16 amino acids. Per the germline V gene, CDR1 is LNHNV and CDR2 is YYDKDF (reference sequence). The CDR3 DNA sequence: TGTGCCACCAGCAGAGATCTTGCGCAACGTACAGATACGCAGTATTTT. Translated, it gives CATSRDLAQRTDTQYF.

Concerning this clone: The same CDR3 also results from other DNA sequences found in this sample. V and J are TRBV5-1 and TRBJ2-1; D possibly corresponds to TRBD2 (5 bases). The CDR3 loop spans 14 amino acids. The germline V and J ends were trimmed by 0 bases and 6 bases, with 10 bases remaining between them. The V gene's germline CDR1 is SGHRS and CDR2 YFSETQ. CDR3 DNA: TGCGCCAGCAGCTTGGATCCGGGATTCAATGAGCAGTTCTTC. This codes for CASSLDPGFNEQFF.

V usage is TRBV3-1 (or the pseudogene TRBV3-2) and J usage is TRBJ2-6; TRBD2 might be the D (6 bases). Trimming left V 1 base short and J 0 bases short, with 19 bases between. From germline, CDR1 is LGHDT and CDR2 YNNKEL (reference sequence). The CDR3 has 20 amino acids. This CDR3 is CASSQASAGLKISGANVLTF. The CDR3 coding sequence is TGTGCCAGCAGCCAAGCCTCGGCGGGGCTCAAGATCTCTGGGGCCAACGTCCTGACTTTC.

The V and J genes are TRBV7-6 and TRBJ1-1, with D possibly TRBD1 on 6 matching bases. Germline V gene data show CDR1 as SGHVS and CDR2 as FNYEAQ. This CDR3 spans 15 amino acids. The ends were cut back, 4 bases at V and 1 base at J, with 13 bases in the middle. Written as DNA, the CDR3 is TGTGCCAGCAGCTCTCGACAGGCGGGGAACACTGAAGCTTTCTTT. It codes for CASSSRQAGNTEAFF.

The chain carries TRBV9 and TRBJ1-1; D call uncertain. Per germline, CDR1 SGDLS and CDR2 YYNGEE. The CDR3 sequence is 12 residues long. V was pared by 2 bases and J by 3 bases, with 5 bases between. CDR3 protein: CASSVRDTEAFF. The CDR3 nucleotides are TGTGCCAGCAGCGTCCGGGACACTGAAGCTTTCTTT. The whole variable domain, remainder taken from reference TRBV9 and TRBJ1-1, is DSGVTQTPKHLITATGQRVTLRCSPRSGDLSVYWYQQSLDQGLQFLIQYYNGEERAKGNILERFSAQQFPDLHSELNLSSLELGDSALYFCASSVRDTEAFFGQGTRLTVV.

The chain carries TRBV7-3 and TRBJ2-2; D call uncertain. The germline gives CDR1 SGHTA, CDR2 FQGTGA. The CDR3 is made up of 12 amino acids. V shed 5 bases and J shed 7 bases, with 8 bases lying between them. DNA for the CDR3: TGTGCCAGCAGCGTCCAGAACGGGGAGCTGTTTTTT. This translates into CASSVQNGELFF.

The gene calls are TRBV6-6 and TRBJ1-5; 7 nucleotides align to TRBD1. The CDR3 consists of 19 residues. Germline V lookup: CDR1 MNHNY, CDR2 SVGAGI (reference sequence). The V segment lost 5 bases and the J segment 7 bases; nucleotides outside the gene matches: 23. The CDR3 region is CASSPTKTGNVKGPQPQHF. CDR3 nucleotide sequence: TGTGCCAGCAGTCCCACTAAGACAGGGAATGTGAAGGGGCCACAGCCCCAGCATTTT.

The chain uses TRBV6-1 and TRBJ2-1; 10 bases align to TRBD1. Germline V CDR1 and CDR2: MNHNS, SASEGT. With 3 bases clipped from V and 8 bases from J, the junction kept 7 bases outside the gene matches. The CDR3 totals 15 residues. The CDR3, as DNA: TGTGCCAGCAGTGATTCCGGGACAGGGGTAGATGAGCAGTTCTTC. This sequence encodes CASSDSGTGVDEQFF.

The J gene is TRBJ1-4, the V gene TRBV12-3 or TRBV12-4; TRBD1 is a possible D gene (5 bases). V was shortened by 4 bases and J by 7 bases, with 10 bases between the two germline ends. This CDR3 is built from 13 residues. The CDR3 DNA sequence: TGTGCCAGCAGTTCGGCAGGGACTGAAAAACTGTTTTTT. It is translated as CASSSAGTEKLFF.

The gene calls are TRBV5-6 and TRBJ1-2; TRBD1 might be the D (6 bases). Germline V gene sequence: CDR1 SGHDT, CDR2 YYEEEE. V was clipped by 3 bases and J by 2 bases, with 11 bases between them. This CDR3 contains 14 residues. CDR3 DNA sequence: TGTGCCAGCAGCTACCGGACAGCGAACTATGGCTACACCTTC. This translates into CASSYRTANYGYTF. The variable domain in full, completed from reference TRBV5-6 and TRBJ1-2, reads DAGVTQSPTHLIKTRGQQVTLRCSPKSGHDTVSWYQQALGQGPQFIFQYYEEEERQRGNFPDRFSGHQFPNYSSELNVNALLLGDSALYLCASSYRTANYGYTFGSGTRLTVV.

The V call is TRBV2, the J call TRBJ1-3; D not resolved. This CDR3 has 16 amino acids. The V gene's germline CDR1 is SNHLY and CDR2 FYNNEI. V was clipped by 7 bases and J by 0 bases, with 16 bases between them. Written as DNA, the CDR3 is TGTGCCAGCACGGGCACTCATACCCCCTCTGGAAACACCATATATTTT. Residues: CASTGTHTPSGNTIYF.

This chain connects TRBV19 to TRBJ1-2; 10 bases fit TRBD1. From germline, CDR1 is LNHDA and CDR2 SQIVND (reference sequence). V trimming: 8 bases; J trimming: 1 base; junction bases outside the gene matches: 10. This CDR3 has 16 amino acids. The CDR3 here is CASATGTGVINYGYTF. In DNA, the CDR3 is TGTGCCAGTGCAACGGGGACAGGGGTGATTAACTATGGCTACACCTTC.

This rearrangement joins TRBV9 to TRBJ1-2; D not resolved. CDR1 is SGDLS and CDR2 is YYNGEE in the germline V gene. This CDR3 contains 12 residues. Trimming took off 1 base at V and 8 bases at J, with 9 bases between the two ends. CDR3 DNA: TGTGCCAGCAGCGTAAAGGTTGTGGGCTACACCTTC. Its protein is CASSVKVVGYTF.

The chain has TRBV10-1 and TRBJ2-5, with 16 bases lining up with TRBD2. CDR1 WNHNN and CDR2 SYGVQD come from the germline V gene (reference sequence). The CDR3 consists of 15 residues. Losses at the gene ends were 5 bases for V and 5 bases for J; bases not matched to a gene: 2. In nucleotides, the CDR3 is TGCGCCAGCAGTCCGGGACTAGCGGGAGGGGAGACCCAGTACTTC. As protein: CASSPGLAGGETQYF.

The V and J genes are TRBV3-1 (or the pseudogene TRBV3-2) and TRBJ1-2, with TRBD1 as a possible D gene (6 bases). This CDR3 has 13 amino acids. Trimming took 3 bases from V and 7 from J, leaving 12 bases between them. CDR1 and CDR2 (germline): LGHDT, YNNKEL (reference sequence). CDR3 nucleotide sequence: TGTGCCAGCAGCCAGGGGGGGGCTGGTGGCTACACCTTC. Amino acids: CASSQGGAGGYTF.

This chain links TRBV9 with TRBJ1-1, with D possibly being TRBD1 (5 bases). V was clipped by 2 bases and J by 7 bases, with 12 bases between them. CDR3 length: 13 residues. Looked up from germline, CDR1 is SGDLS and CDR2 is YYNGEE. CDR3 sequence (DNA): TGTGCCAGCAGCGTGACCTTGGGGGGTGAAGCTTTCTTT. Encoded protein: CASSVTLGGEAFF.

The J gene is TRBJ1-5, the V gene TRBV2; 7 bases fit TRBD1. V lost 6 bases to trimming and J lost 2 bases; unmatched junction nucleotides: 7. Germline CDR1 and CDR2: SNHLY and FYNNEI. CDR3 length: 15 residues. The CDR3 sequence: CASSGGTVGNQPQHF. CDR3 DNA: TGTGCCAGCAGCGGGGGGACAGTCGGCAATCAGCCCCAGCATTTT. Supplemented by reference TRBV2 and TRBJ1-5, the full variable domain reads EPEVTQTPSHQVTQMGQEVILRCVPISNHLYFYWYRQILGQKVEFLVSFYNNEISEKSEIFDDQFSVERPDGSNFTLKIRSTKLEDSAMYFCASSGGTVGNQPQHFGDGTRLSIL.